The rows below give T cell receptor beta chains drawn from one sample of a study of memory CD4+ T cells and cytomegalovirus serostatus. Profiling relied on immunoSEQ multiplex PCR, and the TCRdb table lists in-frame clones only, not all of them. This sample has around 62,000 clones; about 70% occur once, and the top ten carry approximately 4.5%. Sample: memory CD4+ T cells from blood. The receptors come from an adult in good health and CMV-seropositive. The CDR3 runs from the conserved cysteine through the conserved F or W. D genes are given only for firm matches. Size is stated for part of the rows, as once, few or many counts, or as a class when the clone is expanded.

D gene	V gene	clone size	J gene	CDR3 protein	CDR3 DNA
-	TRBV6-1	-	TRBJ1-4	CASLEGVVEKLFF	TGTGCCAGCCTCGAGGGAGTCGTGGAAAAACTGTTTTTT
-	TRBV5-6	-	TRBJ1-3	CASSSGLNSGNTIYF	TGTGCCAGCAGCTCCGGACTAAACTCTGGAAACACCATATATTTT
-	TRBV23-1	-	TRBJ1-6	CASSHLGGKNNSPLHF	TGCGCCAGCAGTCATCTAGGCGGGAAGAATAATTCACCCCTCCACTTT
-	TRBV5-1	few	TRBJ1-1	CASSLLPGGHTEAFF	TGCGCCAGCAGCTTGCTGCCCGGGGGCCATACTGAAGCTTTCTTT
TRBD1	TRBV5-1	-	TRBJ1-1	CASSLGQGAEAFF	TGCGCCAGCAGCTTGGGGCAGGGGGCTGAAGCTTTCTTT
-	TRBV4-2	-	TRBJ1-3	CASSHHDLSGNTIYF	TGTGCCAGCAGCCACCACGATCTCTCTGGAAACACCATATATTTT
-	TRBV11-3	-	TRBJ2-1	CASSLDDSYNEQFF	TGTGCCAGCAGCTTAGACGATTCCTACAATGAGCAGTTCTTC
TRBD2	TRBV7-2	-	TRBJ2-3	CASSSGLATDTQYF	TGTGCCAGCAGCTCGGGACTAGCAACAGATACGCAGTATTTT
-	TRBV6-1	-	TRBJ1-2	CASSDSRGGDYGYTF	TGTGCCAGCAGTGACTCCCGGGGGGGGGACTATGGCTACACCTTC
TRBD1	TRBV7-2	-	TRBJ2-7	CASSLGQGVYEQYF	TGTGCCAGCAGCTTGGGACAGGGGGTTTACGAGCAGTACTTC
-	TRBV6-5	-	TRBJ2-7	CASSYSTGISYEQYF	TGTGCCAGCAGTTACTCTACAGGGATCTCCTACGAGCAGTACTTC
-	TRBV28	once	TRBJ1-2	CASSLPGVGYTF	TGTGCCAGCAGTTTACCGGGGGTCGGCTACACCTTC
-	TRBV7-8	-	TRBJ2-5	CASTPQIAAQETQYF	TGTGCCAGCACCCCTCAGATAGCGGCCCAAGAGACCCAGTACTTC
-	TRBV30	-	TRBJ1-3	CAWSSSSGNTIYF	TGTGCCTGGAGTAGCAGCTCTGGAAACACCATATATTTT
-	TRBV19	-	TRBJ2-1	CASSIGQARRHEQFF	TGTGCCAGTAGTATAGGGCAGGCGAGGCGGCATGAGCAGTTCTTC